A selection of T cell receptor beta chains follows, all from one sample in a study of OX40 agonist ivuxolimab in advanced cancers. TCRdb's table, derived via immunoSEQ multiplex PCR, lists solely in-frame clones and lacks some. The data contain fewer than 90,000 clones, approximately 80% of them singletons. This sample comprised CD4+ or CD8+ T cells sorted from blood, obtained in a trial of the OX40 agonist ivuxolimab. The receptor set was obtained from an adult with an advanced solid tumor such as melanoma, head and neck, liver or kidney cancer. Each CDR3 is given with its conserved first and last residue. The D gene is left open where the match is weak. Expanded clones get a size class; other rows say once, few or many, or leave the size out.

j_call: TRBJ1-5
d_call: .
v_call: TRBV7-9
clone_size: .
cdr3_aa: CASSLGGGWDSNQPQHF
cdr3_nt: TGTGCCAGCAGCTTAGGAGGGGGATGGGATAGCAATCAGCCCCAGCATTTT

j_call: TRBJ2-7
d_call: .
v_call: TRBV4-1
clone_size: .
cdr3_aa: CASSQAGLSSYEQYF
cdr3_nt: TGCGCCAGCAGCCAAGCCGGACTGAGCTCCTACGAGCAGTACTTC

j_call: TRBJ1-2
d_call: .
v_call: TRBV2
clone_size: .
cdr3_aa: CASSENWQVFYGYTF
cdr3_nt: TGTGCCAGCAGTGAAAACTGGCAGGTGTTCTATGGCTACACCTTC

j_call: TRBJ1-2
d_call: TRBD1
v_call: TRBV5-3
clone_size: few
cdr3_aa: CARSHSGTGENYGYTF
cdr3_nt: TGTGCCAGAAGCCATTCCGGGACAGGCGAAAACTATGGCTACACCTTC

j_call: TRBJ2-5
d_call: TRBD2
v_call: TRBV5-4
clone_size: .
cdr3_aa: CASSLWEGPLRGQYF
cdr3_nt: TGTGCCAGCAGCTTGTGGGAGGGTCCACTTCGGGGGCAGTACTTC

j_call: TRBJ2-2
d_call: .
v_call: TRBV5-4
clone_size: .
cdr3_aa: CASSRSDTGELFF
cdr3_nt: TGTGCCAGCAGCCGCTCGGACACCGGGGAGCTGTTTTTT

j_call: TRBJ2-3
d_call: .
v_call: TRBV7-9
clone_size: .
cdr3_aa: CASSFPTEGLSRTDTQYF
cdr3_nt: TGTGCCAGCAGCTTCCCGACTGAAGGTCTAAGTCGCACAGATACGCAGTATTTT

j_call: TRBJ1-1
d_call: .
v_call: TRBV5-1
clone_size: .
cdr3_aa: CASSLGAPGTEAFF
cdr3_nt: TGCGCCAGCAGCTTGGGGGCTCCGGGCACTGAAGCTTTCTTT

j_call: TRBJ1-2
d_call: TRBD1
v_call: TRBV5-1
clone_size: .
cdr3_aa: CASSLGTGVQSTF
cdr3_nt: TGCGCCAGCAGCTTGGGGACAGGGGTCCAAAGCACCTTC

j_call: TRBJ2-5
d_call: .
v_call: TRBV19
clone_size: many
cdr3_aa: CASSIPGQETQYF
cdr3_nt: TGTGCCAGTAGTATTCCAGGGCAAGAGACCCAGTACTTC

j_call: TRBJ1-2
d_call: .
v_call: TRBV15
clone_size: once
cdr3_aa: CATSKDPTNYGYTF
cdr3_nt: TGTGCCACCAGCAAGGACCCCACTAACTATGGCTACACCTTC

j_call: TRBJ2-5
d_call: .
v_call: TRBV7-7
clone_size: .
cdr3_aa: CASSLNPGTPGETQYF
cdr3_nt: TGTGCCAGCAGCTTAAATCCCGGGACACCCGGAGAGACCCAGTACTTC

j_call: TRBJ2-3
d_call: .
v_call: TRBV7-6
clone_size: .
cdr3_aa: CATKDTTLGTDTQYF
cdr3_nt: TGTGCCACCAAAGACACGACCCTGGGCACAGATACGCAGTATTTT

j_call: TRBJ1-4
d_call: TRBD1
v_call: TRBV7-9
clone_size: .
cdr3_aa: CASSPWTGSNEKLFF
cdr3_nt: TGTGCCAGCAGCCCCTGGACAGGATCTAATGAAAAACTGTTTTTT

j_call: TRBJ2-3
d_call: .
v_call: TRBV25-1
clone_size: .
cdr3_aa: CASSNRGFSTDTQYF
cdr3_nt: TGTGCCAGCAGTAATAGGGGATTTAGCACAGATACGCAGTATTTT

j_call: TRBJ2-7
d_call: .
v_call: TRBV27
clone_size: .
cdr3_aa: CASSPLDKPWEQYF
cdr3_nt: TGTGCCAGCAGTCCACTCGACAAGCCTTGGGAGCAGTACTTC